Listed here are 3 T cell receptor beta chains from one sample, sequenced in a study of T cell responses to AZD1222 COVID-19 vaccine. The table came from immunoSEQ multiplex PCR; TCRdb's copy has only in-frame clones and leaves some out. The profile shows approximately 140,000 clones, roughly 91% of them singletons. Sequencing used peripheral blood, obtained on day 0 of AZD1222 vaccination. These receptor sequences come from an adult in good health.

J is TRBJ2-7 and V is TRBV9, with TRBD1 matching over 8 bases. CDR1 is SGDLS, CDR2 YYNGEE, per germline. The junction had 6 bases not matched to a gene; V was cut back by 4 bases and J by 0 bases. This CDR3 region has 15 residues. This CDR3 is CASSSGTGRSYEQYF. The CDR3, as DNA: TGTGCCAGCAGCTCAGGGACAGGACGCTCCTACGAGCAGTACTTC.

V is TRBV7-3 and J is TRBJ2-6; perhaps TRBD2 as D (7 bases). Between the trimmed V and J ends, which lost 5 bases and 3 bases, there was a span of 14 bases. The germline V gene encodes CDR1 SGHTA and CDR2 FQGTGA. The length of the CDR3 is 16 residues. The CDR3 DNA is TGTGCCAGCAGCCCAAACAGGGAGGGTGGGGCCAACGTCCTGACTTTC. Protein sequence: CASSPNREGGANVLTF.

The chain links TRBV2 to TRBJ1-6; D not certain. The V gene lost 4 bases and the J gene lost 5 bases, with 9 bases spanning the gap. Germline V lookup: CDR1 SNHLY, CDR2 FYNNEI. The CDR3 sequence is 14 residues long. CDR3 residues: CASSVNSNNSPLHF. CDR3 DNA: TGTGCCAGCAGTGTAAACAGTAATAATTCACCCCTCCACTTT.